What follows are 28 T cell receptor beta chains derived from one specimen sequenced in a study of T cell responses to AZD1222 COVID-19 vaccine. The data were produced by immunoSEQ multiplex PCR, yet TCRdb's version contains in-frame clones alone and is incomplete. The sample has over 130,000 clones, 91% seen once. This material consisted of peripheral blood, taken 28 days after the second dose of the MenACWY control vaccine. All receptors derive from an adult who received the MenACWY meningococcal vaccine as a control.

The CDR3 protein is CASSIQVSQPQHF. In nucleotides, the CDR3 is TGTGCCAGCAGCATACAGGTATCTCAGCCCCAGCATTTT. The gene calls are TRBV27 and TRBJ1-5, with D perhaps matching TRBD1 (5 bases). From germline, CDR1 is MNHEY and CDR2 SMNVEV (reference sequence). The CDR3 is made up of 13 amino acids. The V and J ends lost 6 bases and 6 bases respectively, with 12 bases between them.

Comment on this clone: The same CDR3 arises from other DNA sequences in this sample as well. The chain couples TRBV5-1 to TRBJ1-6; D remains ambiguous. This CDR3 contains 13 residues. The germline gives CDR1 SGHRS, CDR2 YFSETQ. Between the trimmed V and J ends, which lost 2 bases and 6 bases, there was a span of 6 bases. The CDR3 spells CASSLDGNSPLHF. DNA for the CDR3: TGCGCCAGCAGCTTAGACGGTAATTCACCCCTCCACTTT.

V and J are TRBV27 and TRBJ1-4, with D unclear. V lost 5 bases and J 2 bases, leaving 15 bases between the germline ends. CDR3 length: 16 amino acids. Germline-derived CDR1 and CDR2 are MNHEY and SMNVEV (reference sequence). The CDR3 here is CASSRGSAATNEKLFF. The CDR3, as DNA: TGTGCCAGCAGTCGGGGTTCAGCCGCCACTAATGAAAAACTGTTTTTT.

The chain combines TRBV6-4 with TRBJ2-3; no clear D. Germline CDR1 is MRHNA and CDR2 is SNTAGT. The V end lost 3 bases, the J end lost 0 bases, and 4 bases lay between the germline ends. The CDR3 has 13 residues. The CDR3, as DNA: TGTGCCAGCAGTGAAGATAGCACAGATACGCAGTATTTT. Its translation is CASSEDSTDTQYF.

CDR3 sequence: CASAQGTGYEKLFF. The CDR3 nucleotides read TGTGCCAGCGCGCAGGGGACAGGGTATGAAAAACTGTTTTTT. This sequence joins TRBV9 and TRBJ1-4, with 9 bases lining up with TRBD1. The length of the CDR3 is 14 residues. Germline V gene data show CDR1 as SGDLS and CDR2 as YYNGEE. J lost 6 bases, V lost 7 bases, and 7 bases had no gene match. The whole variable domain, remainder taken from reference TRBV9 and TRBJ1-4, is DSGVTQTPKHLITATGQRVTLRCSPRSGDLSVYWYQQSLDQGLQFLIQYYNGEERAKGNILERFSAQQFPDLHSELNLSSLELGDSALYFCASAQGTGYEKLFFGSGTQLSVL.

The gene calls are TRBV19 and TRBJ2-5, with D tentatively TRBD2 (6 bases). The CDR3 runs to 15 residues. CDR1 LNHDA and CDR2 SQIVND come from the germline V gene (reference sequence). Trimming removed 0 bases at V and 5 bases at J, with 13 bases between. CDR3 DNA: TGTGCCAGTAGTATAGATTGGGAGGCTGTGGAGACCCAGTACTTC. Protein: CASSIDWEAVETQYF.

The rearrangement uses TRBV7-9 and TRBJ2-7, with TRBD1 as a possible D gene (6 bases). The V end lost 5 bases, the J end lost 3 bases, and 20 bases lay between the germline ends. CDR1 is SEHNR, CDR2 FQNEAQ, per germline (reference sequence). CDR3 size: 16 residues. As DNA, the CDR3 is TGTGCCAGCAGCGTGGGGGCCGGGACGGGGAACTACGAGCAGTACTTC. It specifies CASSVGAGTGNYEQYF. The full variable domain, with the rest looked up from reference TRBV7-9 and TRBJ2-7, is DTGVSQNPRHKITKRGQNVTFRCDPISEHNRLYWYRQTLGQGPEFLTYFQNEAQLEKSRLLSDRFSAERPKGSFSTLEIQRTEQGDSAMYLCASSVGAGTGNYEQYFGPGTRLTVT.

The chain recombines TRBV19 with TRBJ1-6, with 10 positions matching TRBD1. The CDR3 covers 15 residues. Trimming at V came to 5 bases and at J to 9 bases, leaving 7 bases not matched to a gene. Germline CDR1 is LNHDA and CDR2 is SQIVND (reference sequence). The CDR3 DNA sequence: TGTGCCAGTAGTGTTCAGACAGGGGGCGTTTCACCCCTCCACTTT. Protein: CASSVQTGGVSPLHF. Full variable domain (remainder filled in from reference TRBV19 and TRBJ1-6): DGGITQSPKYLFRKEGQNVTLSCEQNLNHDAMYWYRQDPGQGLRLIYYSQIVNDFQKGDIAEGYSVSREKKESFPLTVTSAQKNPTAFYLCASSVQTGGVSPLHFGNGTRLTVT.

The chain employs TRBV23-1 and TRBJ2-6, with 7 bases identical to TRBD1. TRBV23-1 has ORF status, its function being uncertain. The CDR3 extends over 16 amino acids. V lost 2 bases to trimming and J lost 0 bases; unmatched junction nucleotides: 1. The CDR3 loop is CASSQGTVSGANVLTF. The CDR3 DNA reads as TGCGCCAGCAGTCAAGGGACAGTCTCTGGGGCCAACGTCCTGACTTTC.

The CDR3 loop reads CASSEITGELFF. The CDR3 DNA is TGTGCCAGCAGTGAAATAACCGGGGAGCTGTTTTTT. The chain recombines TRBV25-1 with TRBJ2-2; D is unresolved. This CDR3 is built from 12 residues. In germline, CDR1 is MGHDK, CDR2 SYGVNS. V was clipped by 2 bases and J by 5 bases, with 3 bases between them.

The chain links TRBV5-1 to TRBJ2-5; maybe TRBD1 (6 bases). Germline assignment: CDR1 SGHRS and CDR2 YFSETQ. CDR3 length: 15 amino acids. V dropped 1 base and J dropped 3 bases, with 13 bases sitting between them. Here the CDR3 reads CASSLLGGHEETQYF. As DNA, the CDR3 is TGCGCCAGCAGCTTGCTAGGGGGTCACGAAGAGACCCAGTACTTC.

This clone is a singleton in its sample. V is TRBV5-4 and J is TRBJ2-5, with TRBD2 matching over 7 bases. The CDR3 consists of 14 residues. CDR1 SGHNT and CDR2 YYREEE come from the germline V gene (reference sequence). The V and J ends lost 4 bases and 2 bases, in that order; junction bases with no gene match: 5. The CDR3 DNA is TGTGCCAGCAGCGGGGGGGACTCTCAAGAGACCCAGTACTTC. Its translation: CASSGGDSQETQYF.

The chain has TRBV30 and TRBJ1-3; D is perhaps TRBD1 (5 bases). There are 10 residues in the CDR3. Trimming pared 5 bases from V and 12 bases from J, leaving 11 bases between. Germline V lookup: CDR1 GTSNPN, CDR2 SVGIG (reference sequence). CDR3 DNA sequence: TGTGCCTGGGCCCAGGGAGGCATATATTTT. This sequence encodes CAWAQGGIYF. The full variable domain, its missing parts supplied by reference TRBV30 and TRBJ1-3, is SQTIHQWPATLVQPVGSPLSLECTVEGTSNPNLYWYRQAAGRGLQLLFYSVGIGQISSEVPQNLSASRPQDRQFILSSKKLLLSDSGFYLCAWAQGGIYFGEGSWLTVV.

The CDR3 DNA follows: TGCGCCAGCAGCCAAGAAATGGCTAGCGTATTAAGGAACACCGGGGAGCTGTTTTTT. It encodes CASSQEMASVLRNTGELFF. This sequence joins TRBV4-1 and TRBJ2-2; maybe TRBD2 (6 bases). In germline, CDR1 is MGHRA, CDR2 YSYEKL. CDR3 length: 19 residues. V dropped 0 bases and J dropped 1 base, with 18 bases sitting between them.

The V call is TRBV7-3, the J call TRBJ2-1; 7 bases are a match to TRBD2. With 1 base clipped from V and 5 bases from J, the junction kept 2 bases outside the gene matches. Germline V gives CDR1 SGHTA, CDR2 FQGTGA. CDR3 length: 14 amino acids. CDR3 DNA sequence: TGTGCCAGCAGCTTAAGCGGGGGAAACAATGAGCAGTTCTTC. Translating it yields CASSLSGGNNEQFF.

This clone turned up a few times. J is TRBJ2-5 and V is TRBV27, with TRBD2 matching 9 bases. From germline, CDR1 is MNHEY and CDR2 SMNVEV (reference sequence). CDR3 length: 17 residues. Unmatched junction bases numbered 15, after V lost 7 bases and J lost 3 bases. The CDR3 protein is CASKRREGLLREETQYF. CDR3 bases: TGTGCCAGCAAGCGGCGGGAGGGCCTACTCCGGGAAGAGACCCAGTACTTC.

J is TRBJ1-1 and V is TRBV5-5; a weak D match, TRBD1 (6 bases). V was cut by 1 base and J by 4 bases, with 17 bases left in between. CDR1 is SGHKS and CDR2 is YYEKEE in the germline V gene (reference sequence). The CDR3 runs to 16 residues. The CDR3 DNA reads TGTGCCAGCAGCTTGAACCCGACAGGCCGCGGCACTGAAGCTTTCTTT. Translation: CASSLNPTGRGTEAFF.

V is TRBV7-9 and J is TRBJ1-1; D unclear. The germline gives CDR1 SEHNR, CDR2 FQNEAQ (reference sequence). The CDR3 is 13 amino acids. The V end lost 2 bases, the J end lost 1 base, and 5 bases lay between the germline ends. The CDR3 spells CASSLSSNTEAFF. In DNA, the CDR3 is TGTGCCAGCAGCTTAAGTTCGAACACTGAAGCTTTCTTT.

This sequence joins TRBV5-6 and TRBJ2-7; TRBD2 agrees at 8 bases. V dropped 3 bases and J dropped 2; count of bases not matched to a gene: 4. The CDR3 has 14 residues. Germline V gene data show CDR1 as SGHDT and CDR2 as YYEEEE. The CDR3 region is CASSSLAGTYEQYF. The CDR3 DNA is TGTGCCAGCAGCTCGTTAGCGGGGACCTACGAGCAGTACTTC.

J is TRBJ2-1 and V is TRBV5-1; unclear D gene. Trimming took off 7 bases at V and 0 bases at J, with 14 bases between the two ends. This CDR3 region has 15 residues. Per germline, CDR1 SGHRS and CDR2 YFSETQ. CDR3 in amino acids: CASGLVGFSYNEQFF. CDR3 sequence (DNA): TGCGCCAGCGGGTTAGTGGGGTTCTCCTACAATGAGCAGTTCTTC.

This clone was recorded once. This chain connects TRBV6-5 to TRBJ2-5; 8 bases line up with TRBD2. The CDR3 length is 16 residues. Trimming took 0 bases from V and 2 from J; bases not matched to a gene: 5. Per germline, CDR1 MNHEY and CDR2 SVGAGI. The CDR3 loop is CASSYSVSGVQETQYF. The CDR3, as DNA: TGTGCCAGCAGTTACTCGGTTAGCGGGGTTCAAGAGACCCAGTACTTC.

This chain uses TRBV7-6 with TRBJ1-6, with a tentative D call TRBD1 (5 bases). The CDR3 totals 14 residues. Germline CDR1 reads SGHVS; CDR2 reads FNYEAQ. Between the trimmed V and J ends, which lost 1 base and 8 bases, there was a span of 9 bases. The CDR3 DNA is TGTGCCAGCAGCTTAGGGACAAGAGATTCACCCCTCCACTTT. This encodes CASSLGTRDSPLHF.

The CDR3 DNA follows: TGTGCCAGCAGCTTAGACAGTCTCTCTGGAAACACCATATATTTT. This codes for CASSLDSLSGNTIYF. V and J are TRBV7-9 and TRBJ1-3, with no clear D. This CDR3 has 15 amino acids. From germline, CDR1 is SEHNR and CDR2 FQNEAQ (reference sequence). With 1 base removed from V and 0 bases from J, the gap between germline ends came to 7 bases.

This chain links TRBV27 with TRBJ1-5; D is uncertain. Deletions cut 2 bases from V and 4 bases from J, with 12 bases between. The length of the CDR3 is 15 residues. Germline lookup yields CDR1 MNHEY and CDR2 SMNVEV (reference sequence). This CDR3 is CASSLIPGANQPQHF. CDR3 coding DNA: TGTGCCAGCAGTTTAATCCCGGGAGCAAATCAGCCCCAGCATTTT.

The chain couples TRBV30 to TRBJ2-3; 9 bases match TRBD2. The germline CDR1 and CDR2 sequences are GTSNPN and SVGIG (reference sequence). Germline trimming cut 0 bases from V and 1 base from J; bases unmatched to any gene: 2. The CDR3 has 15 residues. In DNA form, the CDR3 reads TGTGCCTGGAGTGTAGCGGGGGGCGGCACAGATACGCAGTATTTT. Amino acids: CAWSVAGGGTDTQYF.

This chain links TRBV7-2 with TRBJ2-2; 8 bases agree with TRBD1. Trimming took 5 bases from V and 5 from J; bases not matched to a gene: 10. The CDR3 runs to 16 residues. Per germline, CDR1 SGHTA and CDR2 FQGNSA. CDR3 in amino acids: CASSQPDRALTGELFF. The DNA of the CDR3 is TGTGCCAGCAGCCAACCGGACAGGGCACTAACCGGGGAGCTGTTTTTT.

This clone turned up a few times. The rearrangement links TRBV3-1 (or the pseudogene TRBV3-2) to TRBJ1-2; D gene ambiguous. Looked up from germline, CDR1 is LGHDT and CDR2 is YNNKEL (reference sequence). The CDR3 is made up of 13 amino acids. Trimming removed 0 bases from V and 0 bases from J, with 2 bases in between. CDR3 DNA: TGTGCCAGCAGCCAAGACACTAACTATGGCTACACCTTC. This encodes CASSQDTNYGYTF.

This CDR3 reads CASSLGASGFQETQYF. CDR3 bases: TGCGCCAGCAGCTTGGGGGCTAGCGGGTTCCAAGAGACCCAGTACTTC. This chain links TRBV5-1 with TRBJ2-5; TRBD2 aligns across 8 bases. This CDR3 contains 16 residues. CDR1 is SGHRS, CDR2 YFSETQ, per germline. Trimming at V came to 0 bases and at J to 1 base, leaving 5 bases not matched to a gene. The whole variable domain, remainder taken from reference TRBV5-1 and TRBJ2-5, is KAGVTQTPRYLIKTRGQQVTLSCSPISGHRSVSWYQQTPGQGLQFLFEYFSETQRNKGNFPGRFSGRQFSNSRSEMNVSTLELGDSALYLCASSLGASGFQETQYFGPGTRLLVL.